The rows below give T cell receptor beta chains drawn from one sample of a study of T cell repertoires in cytomegalovirus infection. TCRdb re-analysed the reads in MiXCR, keeping a single row per CDR3 protein. The sample holds approximately 1,000,000 distinct CDR3 sequences; approximately 31% are singletons and the top ten take 11% to 15%. These receptors have no known antigen. Sequenced material: cultured CD8+ T cells from PBMCs, taken from culture after CMV antigen stimulation. These receptors all stem from a human donor in good health (CMV status not recorded). Some clones in this sample may be carry-over from other donors' samples. CDR3s include the opening cysteine and the closing phenylalanine or tryptophan. D genes are given only for firm matches. Expanded clones get a size class; other rows say once, few or many, or leave the size out.

TGTGCCAGCAGCTTAAACAGCCAACAAGAGACCCAGTACTTC	CASSLNSQQETQYF	TRBV7-2	-	many	TRBJ2-5
TGTGCCAGTAGTATAAAGTGGGTGATAGGGGACAATGAGCAGTTCTTC	CASSIKWVIGDNEQFF	TRBV19	-	few	TRBJ2-1
TGTGCCAGCAGCGTCGGACCCCCGGGAAATGAGCAGTTCTTC	CASSVGPPGNEQFF	TRBV7-3	-	few	TRBJ2-1
TGTGCCAGCAGCCGCCCAGCGAGCCCGACAGATACGCAGTATTTT	CASSRPASPTDTQYF	TRBV27	-	-	TRBJ2-3
TGTGCCAGCAGCCCCGACAGGAGGGTCAATGAGCAGTTCTTC	CASSPDRRVNEQFF	TRBV7-8	-	-	TRBJ2-1
TGTGCCAGCAGCGGGGGGTTAGGTCAGCCCCAGCATTTT	CASSGGLGQPQHF	TRBV7-9	-	many	TRBJ1-5
TGTGCCAGCAGTTACACTCGGGATAACGACTACACCTTC	CASSYTRDNDYTF	TRBV6-1	-	few	TRBJ1-2
TGTGCCAGCGGCGAGAGGAGGGGGCTCAAAAACATTCAGTACTTC	CASGERRGLKNIQYF	TRBV6-5	-	-	TRBJ2-4
TGTGCCAGCCCCGGGGGCAACAGGCCCAACACTGAAGCTTTCTTT	CASPGGNRPNTEAFF	TRBV7-9	-	few	TRBJ1-1
TGTGCCAGTAGTACCTTACACAGGGGGCGTAACTATGGCTACACCTTC	CASSTLHRGRNYGYTF	TRBV19	TRBD1	-	TRBJ1-2
TGTGCCATTGCCTTGACAGGGGGTTCCGTTGAGCAGTTCTTC	CAIALTGGSVEQFF	TRBV27	TRBD1	few	TRBJ2-1
TGTGCCAGCGGGGGGGCCCGAGAAGCTTTCTTT	CASGGAREAFF	TRBV7-9	-	few	TRBJ1-1
TGTGCCAGCAGCTTAGGGGGGATTGGGACAGGTAATGAAGCTTTCTTT	CASSLGGIGTGNEAFF	TRBV7-9	TRBD1	few	TRBJ1-1
TGTGCCAGCAGCTTATCGCAAGATGAGCAGTTCTTC	CASSLSQDEQFF	TRBV7-6	-	many	TRBJ2-1
TGTGCCAGCAGCGGATATGGTGGAGAGACCCAGTACTTC	CASSGYGGETQYF	TRBV6-1	-	-	TRBJ2-5
TGTGCCAGCAGCTTGGTCGCGACCGAGTCCTACGAGCAGTACTTC	CASSLVATESYEQYF	TRBV5-8	-	few	TRBJ2-7
TGTGCCAGCAGCGCAACGGAGCGGAACAATGAGCAGTTCTTC	CASSATERNNEQFF	TRBV27	-	few	TRBJ2-1
TGTGCCAGCAGACCGGGAGTCTACTACGAGCAGTACTTC	CASRPGVYYEQYF	TRBV6-1	-	-	TRBJ2-7
TGTGCCAGCATTGTTCGTGGAGGACCCGTACGGAGTGAGCAGTTCTTC	CASIVRGGPVRSEQFF	TRBV27	-	few	TRBJ2-1
TGTGCCAGCAGTTTGCCCCGTGGAGGGACCAGAAACATTCAGTACTTC	CASSLPRGGTRNIQYF	TRBV6-2/TRBV6-3	-	-	TRBJ2-4
TGTGCCACCAAGAATTATCGACAAGGCAACTATGGCTACACCTTC	CATKNYRQGNYGYTF	TRBV28	-	-	TRBJ1-2
TGCGCCAGCTCTTCTGACAGGGGGCTTTATAATTCACCCCTCCACTTT	CASSSDRGLYNSPLHF	TRBV10-2	TRBD1	-	TRBJ1-6
TGTGCCAGCAGCACGCCGGGACAGCACTATGGCTACACCTTC	CASSTPGQHYGYTF	TRBV6-5	TRBD1	-	TRBJ1-2
TGTGCCAGCCTGGCATGGGGGGACACTGAAGCTTTCTTT	CASLAWGDTEAFF	TRBV11-2	-	few	TRBJ1-1
TGTGCCAGCAGCCCCGCCCGGACGGCCACGTATAATTCACCCCTCCACTTT	CASSPARTATYNSPLHF	TRBV7-8	-	-	TRBJ1-6
TGTGCCAGCAGTTACCCGACAGAGGGCCAAGAGACCCAGTACTTC	CASSYPTEGQETQYF	TRBV6-2/TRBV6-3	-	few	TRBJ2-5
TGCAGTGCTAGAGATTTACAGGGGGCTTTGGCCGGGGAGCTGTTTTTT	CSARDLQGALAGELFF	TRBV20-1	TRBD1	-	TRBJ2-2
TGTGCCAGCAGAGCCGGGACAGGAAGAATTGAAGCTTTCTTT	CASRAGTGRIEAFF	TRBV6-8	TRBD1	-	TRBJ1-1
TGTGCCAGCAGTTACAAGGGACAGGGAGAGACCCAGTACTTC	CASSYKGQGETQYF	TRBV6-5	TRBD1	-	TRBJ2-5
TGTGCCAGCAGCCAAGGGGCCGGGGCCCAGCATTTT	CASSQGAGAQHF	TRBV4-2	-	-	TRBJ1-5